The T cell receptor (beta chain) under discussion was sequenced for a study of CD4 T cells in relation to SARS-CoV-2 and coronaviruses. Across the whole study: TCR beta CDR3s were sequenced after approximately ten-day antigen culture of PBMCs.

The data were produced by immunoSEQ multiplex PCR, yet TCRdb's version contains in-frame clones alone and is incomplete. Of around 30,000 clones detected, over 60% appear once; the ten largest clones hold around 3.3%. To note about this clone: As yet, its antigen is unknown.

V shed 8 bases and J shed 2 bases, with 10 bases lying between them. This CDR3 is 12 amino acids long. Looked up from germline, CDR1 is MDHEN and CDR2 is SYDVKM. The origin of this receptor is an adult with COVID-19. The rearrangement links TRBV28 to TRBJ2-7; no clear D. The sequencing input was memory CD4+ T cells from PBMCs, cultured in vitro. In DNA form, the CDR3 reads TGTGCCAGCGCTGCCAGCCCCTACGAGCAGTACTTC. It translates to CASAASPYEQYF.